This TCR beta chain emerged from a study of T cell responses to AZD1222 COVID-19 vaccine. Whole-study results and caveats: Spike as a whole was targeted by vaccine-associated CD4 TCRs, dominant at 160-218 and 743-854. Clonal diversity may have been underestimated, and the donors were mostly white British, with more females than males. Nearly half of spike-specific TCRs reportedly go after variant regions that carry no mutations.

Libraries were prepared by immunoSEQ multiplex PCR; TCRdb keeps only in-frame clonotypes and omits some of them. This table has fewer than 65,000 clones, about 80% appearing once. Germline CDR1 is LNHDA and CDR2 is SQIVND (reference sequence). Trimming took off 4 bases at V and 0 bases at J, with 16 bases between the two ends. The CDR3 runs to 16 residues. About this clone: Its antigen is unknown.

This TCR was sampled from an adult in good health. The material was peripheral blood, obtained on day 0 of AZD1222 vaccination. The rearrangement uses TRBV19 and TRBJ2-7; maybe TRBD1 (6 bases). In DNA form, the CDR3 reads TGTGCCAGTAGTAAACAGGGTTTGGCCTCCTCCTACGAGCAGTACTTC. This translates into CASSKQGLASSYEQYF.